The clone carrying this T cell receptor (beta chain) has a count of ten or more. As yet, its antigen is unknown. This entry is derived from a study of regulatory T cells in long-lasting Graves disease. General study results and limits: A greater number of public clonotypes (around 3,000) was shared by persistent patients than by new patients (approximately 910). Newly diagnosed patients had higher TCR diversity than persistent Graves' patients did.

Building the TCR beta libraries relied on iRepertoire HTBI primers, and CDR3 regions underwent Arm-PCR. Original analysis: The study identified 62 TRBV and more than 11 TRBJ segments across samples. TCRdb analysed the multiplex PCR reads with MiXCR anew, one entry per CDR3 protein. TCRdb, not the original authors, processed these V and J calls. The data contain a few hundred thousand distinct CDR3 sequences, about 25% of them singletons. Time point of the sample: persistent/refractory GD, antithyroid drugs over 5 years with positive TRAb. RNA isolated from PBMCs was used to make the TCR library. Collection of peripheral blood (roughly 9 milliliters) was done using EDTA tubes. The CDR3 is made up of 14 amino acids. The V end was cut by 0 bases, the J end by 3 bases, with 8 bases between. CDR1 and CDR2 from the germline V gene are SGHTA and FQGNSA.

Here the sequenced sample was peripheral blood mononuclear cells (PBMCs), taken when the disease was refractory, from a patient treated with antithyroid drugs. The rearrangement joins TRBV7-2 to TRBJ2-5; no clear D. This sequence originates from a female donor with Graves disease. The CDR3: CASSLAASKETQYF. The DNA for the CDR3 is TGTGCCAGCAGCTTAGCGGCCAGCAAAGAGACCCAGTACTTC.